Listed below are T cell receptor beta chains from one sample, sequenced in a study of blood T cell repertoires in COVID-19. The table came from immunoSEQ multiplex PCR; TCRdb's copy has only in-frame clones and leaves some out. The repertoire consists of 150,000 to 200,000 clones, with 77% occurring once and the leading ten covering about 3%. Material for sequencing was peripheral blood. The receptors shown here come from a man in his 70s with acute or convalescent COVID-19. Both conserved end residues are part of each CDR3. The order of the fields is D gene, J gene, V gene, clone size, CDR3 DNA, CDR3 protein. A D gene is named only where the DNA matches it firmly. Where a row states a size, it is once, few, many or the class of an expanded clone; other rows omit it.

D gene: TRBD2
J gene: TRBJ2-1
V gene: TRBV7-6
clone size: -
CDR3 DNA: TGTGCCAGCAGCTCCGTTAGCGGGTCTAGCTCCTACAATGAGCAGTTCTTC
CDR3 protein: CASSSVSGSSSYNEQFF

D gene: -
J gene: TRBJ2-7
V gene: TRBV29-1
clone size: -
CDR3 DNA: TGCAGCGTTGAGGTCCAGAACTACGAGCAGTACTTC
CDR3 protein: CSVEVQNYEQYF

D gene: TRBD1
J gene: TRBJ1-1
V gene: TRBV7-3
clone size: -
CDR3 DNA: TGTGCCAGCAGCTTTAGCAGACAGGGCAGGACTGAAGCTTTCTTT
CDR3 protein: CASSFSRQGRTEAFF

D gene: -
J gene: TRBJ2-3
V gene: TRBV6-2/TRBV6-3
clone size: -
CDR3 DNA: TGTGCCAGCAGTTTCGGCGCCAGGGGAGCAGATACGCAGTATTTT
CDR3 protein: CASSFGARGADTQYF

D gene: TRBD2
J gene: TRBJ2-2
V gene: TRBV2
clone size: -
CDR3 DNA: TGTGCCAGCAATCTAGCGGGATGGACCGGGGAGCTGTTTTTT
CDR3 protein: CASNLAGWTGELFF

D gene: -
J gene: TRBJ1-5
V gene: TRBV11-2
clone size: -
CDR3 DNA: TGTGCCAGCAGCCTACAGGGTAGTCAGCCCCAGCATTTT
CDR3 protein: CASSLQGSQPQHF

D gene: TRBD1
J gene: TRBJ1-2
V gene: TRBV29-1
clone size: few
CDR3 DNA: TGCAGCGTCGAGACAGGGAATGGCTACACCTTC
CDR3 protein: CSVETGNGYTF

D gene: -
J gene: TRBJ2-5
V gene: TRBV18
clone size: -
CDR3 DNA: TGTGCCAGCTCACCACCGAGGGCAGCCAAAGAGACCCAGTACTTC
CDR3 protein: CASSPPRAAKETQYF

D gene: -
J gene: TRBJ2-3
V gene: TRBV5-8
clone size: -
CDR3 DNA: TGTGCCAGCAGCTTATCAGGAGGAAGCACAGATACGCAGTATTTT
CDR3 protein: CASSLSGGSTDTQYF

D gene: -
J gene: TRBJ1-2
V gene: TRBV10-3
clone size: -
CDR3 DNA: TGTGCCATCAGTGAGCCAGGCCTCACTAACTATGGCTACACCTTC
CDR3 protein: CAISEPGLTNYGYTF

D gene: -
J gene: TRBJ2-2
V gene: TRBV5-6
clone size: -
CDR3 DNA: TGTGCCAGCAGCAAACATACAGGTGACAGGTACCCGAACACCGGGGAGCTGTTTTTT
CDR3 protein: CASSKHTGDRYPNTGELFF

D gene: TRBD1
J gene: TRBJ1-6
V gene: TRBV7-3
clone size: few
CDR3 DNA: TGTGCCAGCAGCTTAACCGGGACAGGAAATTCACCCCTCCACTTT
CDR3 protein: CASSLTGTGNSPLHF

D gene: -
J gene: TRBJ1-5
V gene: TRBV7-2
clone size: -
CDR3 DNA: TGTGCCAGCAGCCCACGGCCTGTGTCGGGGCAGCCCCAGCATTTT
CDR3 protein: CASSPRPVSGQPQHF

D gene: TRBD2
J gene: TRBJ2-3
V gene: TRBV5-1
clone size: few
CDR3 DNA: TGCGCCAGCACCAGGGAACTAGCGGGGAGTTCAGATACGCAGTATTTT
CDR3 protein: CASTRELAGSSDTQYF

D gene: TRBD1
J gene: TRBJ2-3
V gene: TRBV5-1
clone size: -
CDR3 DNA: TGCGCCAGCAGTACAACAGGGGGGACAGATACGCAGTATTTT
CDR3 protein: CASSTTGGTDTQYF

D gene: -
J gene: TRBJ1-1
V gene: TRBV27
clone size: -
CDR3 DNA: TGTGCCAGCACCAACTATCAGGGGAACACTGAAGCTTTCTTT
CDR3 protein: CASTNYQGNTEAFF

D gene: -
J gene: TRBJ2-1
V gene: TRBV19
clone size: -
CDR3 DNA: TGTGCCAGTAGTACCCTAGGAGGTGAGCAGTTCTTC
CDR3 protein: CASSTLGGEQFF

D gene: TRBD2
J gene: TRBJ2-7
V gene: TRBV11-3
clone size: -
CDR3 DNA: TGTGCCAGCAGCTTAGAACCCCCCGGACTAGCGTTCTACGAGCAGTACTTC
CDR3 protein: CASSLEPPGLAFYEQYF

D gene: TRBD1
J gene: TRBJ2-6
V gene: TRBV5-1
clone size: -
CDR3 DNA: TGCGCCAGCAGCTCGGGACAGGGGGCCGGGGCCAACGTCCTGACTTTC
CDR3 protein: CASSSGQGAGANVLTF

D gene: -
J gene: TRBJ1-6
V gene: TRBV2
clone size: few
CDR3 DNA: TGTGCCAGCAGTTTACGGGACACCCTAGACAATTCACCCCTCCACTTT
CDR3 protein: CASSLRDTLDNSPLHF

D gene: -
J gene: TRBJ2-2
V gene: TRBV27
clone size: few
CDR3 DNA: TGTGCCAGCAGTTTATCCCTAGTCGGGGAGCTGTTTTTT
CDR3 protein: CASSLSLVGELFF

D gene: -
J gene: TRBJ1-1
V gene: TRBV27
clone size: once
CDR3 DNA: TGTGCCAGCAGTTCCAGGCCTAGGGGCACTGAAGCTTTCTTT
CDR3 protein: CASSSRPRGTEAFF

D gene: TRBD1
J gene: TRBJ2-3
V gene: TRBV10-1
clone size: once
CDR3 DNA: TGCGCCAGCAGTGAGTCGGGACAGGTTCCAGATACGCAGTATTTT
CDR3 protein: CASSESGQVPDTQYF

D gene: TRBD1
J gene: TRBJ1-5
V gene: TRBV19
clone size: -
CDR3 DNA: TGTGCCAGTATCGAGGCAGGGGGCTATAGCAATCAGCCCCAGCATTTT
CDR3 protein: CASIEAGGYSNQPQHF

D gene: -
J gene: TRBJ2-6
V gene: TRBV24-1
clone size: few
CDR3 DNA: TGTGCCACCAGTGACCCTGCTAGGGGGGCCAACGTCCTGACTTTC
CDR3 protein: CATSDPARGANVLTF

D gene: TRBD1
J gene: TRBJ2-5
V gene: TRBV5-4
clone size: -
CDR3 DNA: TGTGCCAGCAGCTTTTCGTCAGGGGGCGCTGGAAAGACCCAGTACTTC
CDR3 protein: CASSFSSGGAGKTQYF

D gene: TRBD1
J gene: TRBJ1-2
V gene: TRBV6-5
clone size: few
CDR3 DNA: TGTGCCAGCAGTTACTACGGGACAGGGGGTGGCTACACCTTC
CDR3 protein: CASSYYGTGGGYTF

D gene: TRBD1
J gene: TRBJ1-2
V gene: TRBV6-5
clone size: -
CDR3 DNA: TGTGCCAGCAGTCTAGACAGGGGTAATGGCTACACCTTC
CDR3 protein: CASSLDRGNGYTF

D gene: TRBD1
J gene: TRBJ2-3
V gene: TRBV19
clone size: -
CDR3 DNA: TGTGCCAGTAGTATCGCCGGGACAGCGGCAGATACGCAGTATTTT
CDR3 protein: CASSIAGTAADTQYF

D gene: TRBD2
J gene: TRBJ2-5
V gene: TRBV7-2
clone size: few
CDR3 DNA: TGTGCCAGCAGCGCTTGGGCTAGCGGAGACCAAGAGACCCAGTACTTC
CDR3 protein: CASSAWASGDQETQYF

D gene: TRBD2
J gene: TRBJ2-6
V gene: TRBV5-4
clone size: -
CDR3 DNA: TGTGCCAGCAGCTCGGGACTAGCTGGGGCCAACGTCCTGACTTTC
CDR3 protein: CASSSGLAGANVLTF

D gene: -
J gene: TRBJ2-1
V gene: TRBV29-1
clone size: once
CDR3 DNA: TGCAGCGTTAGACAGGTCGAGCAGTTCTTC
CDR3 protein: CSVRQVEQFF

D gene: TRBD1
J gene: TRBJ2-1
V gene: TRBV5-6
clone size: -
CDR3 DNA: TGTGCCAGCAGCCAGGGACAGTCCGGAGGTAATGAGCAGTTCTTC
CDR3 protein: CASSQGQSGGNEQFF